The 31 T cell receptor beta chains in this list originate from one sample, sequenced in a study of beta chain features in type 1 diabetes (dated by TCRdb to 2017 to 2018). Study-wide conclusions, independent of this receptor: A moderate but significant shortening of TCRB CDR3 length was observed in type 1 diabetes patients in all four CD4+ subsets.

Libraries were made using the immunoSEQ multiplex PCR assay. The High Capacity cDNA Reverse Transcription Kit was used to reverse transcribe all of the isolated RNA, meaning that expressed TCRB transcripts were what got sequenced. The source is immuneACCESS, and TCRdb retained only in-frame sequences with V and J called. Part of the clones is not carried over; for the studies checked, unresolved V genes explain less than half of this, and the remainder is unexplained. The sample includes about 340,000 clones, with around an eighth observed a single time. Jointly, the top ten make up 0.015% of the sample. Their antigen targets remain unknown. The material sequenced was naive CD4+ T cells from blood. The sample's cell subset or site label is to be understood as: true naive CD4+ T cells. Source of these receptors: a woman aged 18-29 years with type 1 diabetes.

This clone was observed a handful of times. This sequence joins TRBV7-3 and TRBJ2-3; 8 bases align to TRBD1. V lost 1 base and J lost 1; bases outside the gene matches: 4. The CDR3 covers 16 residues. From germline, CDR1 is SGHTA and CDR2 FQGTGA. The CDR3 region is CASSLMGRGRTDTQYF. CDR3 DNA sequence: TGTGCCAGCAGCTTAATGGGCAGGGGGCGCACAGATACGCAGTATTTT.

V and J are TRBV20-1 and TRBJ2-7; 9 bases match TRBD1. V trimming: 6 bases; J trimming: 6 bases; junction bases outside the gene matches: 3. There are 11 residues in the CDR3. Germline assignment: CDR1 DFQATT and CDR2 SNEGSKA (reference sequence). CDR3 residues: CSARQGGEQYV. DNA of the CDR3: TGCAGTGCCCGACAGGGGGGCGAGCAGTACGTC.

This clone showed up just a few times. The DNA for the CDR3 is TGTGCCAGCAGCTCCGGGACTAGTAATAGTGAGCAGTTCTTC. This gives the protein CASSSGTSNSEQFF. The chain recombines TRBV7-3 with TRBJ2-1; 8 bases align to TRBD2. The germline V gene encodes CDR1 SGHTA and CDR2 FQGTGA. This CDR3 comprises 14 residues. V trimming: 4 bases; J trimming: 9 bases; junction bases outside the gene matches: 8.

Comment on this clone: One end of the junction is discordant with germline, which a read error may explain. The chain employs TRBV19 and TRBJ2-3; D is perhaps TRBD2 (5 bases). Germline V gene data show CDR1 as LNHDA and CDR2 as SQIVND (reference sequence). The CDR3 runs 16 residues. The CDR3 loop reads CASSPQRAASTYTQYF. The DNA for the CDR3 is TGTGCCAGTAGTCCCCAGCGAGCGGCTAGCACATATACGCAGTATTTT.

The chain uses TRBV4-1 and TRBJ2-3, with 7 bases that match TRBD2. V shed 0 bases and J 1 base; nucleotides not matched to a gene: 7. Germline CDR1 and CDR2: MGHRA and YSYEKL. The CDR3 is made up of 17 amino acids. CDR3 loop: CASSQDRAGVGTDTQYF. The CDR3 bases are TGCGCCAGCAGCCAAGATCGTGCGGGAGTGGGCACAGATACGCAGTATTTT.

This clone was picked up a small number of times. One end of the junction fails to match germline, which may point to a read error. The chain carries TRBV18 and TRBJ2-5, with 9 positions matching TRBD1. The CDR3 sequence is 14 residues long. Germline V gene sequence: CDR1 KGHSH, CDR2 LQKENI. Here the CDR3 reads CASSPQGARETQYF. In nucleotides, the CDR3 is TGTGCCAGCTCCCCACAGGGGGCTCGAGAGACCCAGTACTTC.

The V call is TRBV6-6, the J call TRBJ2-1, with 7 positions matching TRBD2. This CDR3 is 13 amino acids long. Losses at the gene ends were 2 bases for V and 7 bases for J; bases not matched to a gene: 2. Germline V gives CDR1 MNHNY, CDR2 SVGAGI (reference sequence). CDR3 sequence: CASSYRSGNEQFF. CDR3 DNA: TGTGCCAGCAGTTACCGTAGCGGGAATGAGCAGTTCTTC.

The gene calls are TRBV10-2 and TRBJ2-7, with 7 nucleotides matching TRBD2. CDR3 size: 15 residues. V trimming: 2 bases; J trimming: 0 bases; junction bases outside the gene matches: 4. The germline gives CDR1 WSHSY, CDR2 SAAADI. The CDR3 loop is CASSETSAYSYEQYF. CDR3 nucleotides: TGCGCCAGCAGTGAGACTAGCGCATACTCCTACGAGCAGTACTTC.

The gene calls are TRBV7-2 and TRBJ2-1; TRBD2 agrees at 7 bases. Trimming took 2 bases from V and 9 from J; bases not matched to a gene: 10. The CDR3 length is 15 residues. CDR1 is SGHTA, CDR2 FQGNSA, per germline. The CDR3 region is CASSLTSDKSFEQFF. CDR3 in DNA: TGTGCCAGCAGCTTAACTAGCGACAAATCCTTTGAGCAGTTCTTC.

This sequence joins TRBV11-2 and TRBJ1-2; 7 nucleotides line up with TRBD1. The CDR3 is 19 residues long. The trim removed 1 base at V and 1 base at J, leaving 15 bases unmatched. Germline V lookup: CDR1 SGHAT, CDR2 FQNNGV. CDR3 amino acids: CASSLVAHRGRRLNYGYTF. The CDR3 nucleotides read TGTGCCAGCAGCTTAGTCGCACACAGGGGACGACGGCTTAACTATGGCTACACCTTC.

The chain joins TRBV15 to TRBJ2-7, with 7 positions matching TRBD2. V trimming: 5 bases; J trimming: 2 bases; junction bases outside the gene matches: 6. The germline gives CDR1 LNHNV, CDR2 YYDKDF (reference sequence). The CDR3 has 14 amino acids. The CDR3 reads CATSESGIPYEQYF. The CDR3 nucleotides read TGTGCCACCAGCGAAAGCGGGATACCCTACGAGCAGTACTTC.

This clone was seen only a few times. This sample includes further DNA sequences coding for the same CDR3. The V gene is TRBV5-1, the J gene TRBJ1-5, with 9 bases aligning to TRBD1. Germline CDR1 SGHRS, CDR2 YFSETQ. The CDR3 is 14 residues long. V dropped 4 bases and J dropped 2; count of bases not matched to a gene: 1. CDR3 nucleotides: TGCGCCAGCAGCCGGACAGGGGGCAATCAGCCCCAGCATTTT. As protein: CASSRTGGNQPQHF.

The CDR3 DNA reads as TGCGCCAGCAGTCTTAGCGGGATCAGCTCCTACAATGAGCAGTTCTTC. Its translation: CASSLSGISSYNEQFF. The rearrangement joins TRBV5-1 to TRBJ2-1, with TRBD2 identical over 8 bases. Germline V lookup: CDR1 SGHRS, CDR2 YFSETQ. Trimming cost V 5 bases and J 0 bases; bases outside gene matches: 7. The CDR3 extends over 16 amino acids.

The genes are TRBV28 and TRBJ1-1; tentatively, D is TRBD1 (5 bases). Germline V gene lookup returns CDR1 MDHEN and CDR2 SYDVKM. Trimming cost V 11 bases and J 1 base, with 11 bases left between them. This CDR3 has 12 amino acids. CDR3 sequence reads: CAGNDRNTEAFF. The CDR3 DNA sequence: TGTGCCGGCAACGACAGGAACACTGAAGCTTTCTTT. The full variable domain, in which reference TRBV28 and TRBJ1-1 provide the parts outside the CDR3, is DVKVTQSSRYLVKRTGEKVFLECVQDMDHENMFWYRQDPGLGLRLIYFSYDVKMKEKGDIPEGYSVSREKKERFSLILESASTNQTSMYLCAGNDRNTEAFFGQGTRLTVV.

This clone occurred a few times. Mismatch with germline at one junction end may stem from a read error. V usage is TRBV5-1 and J usage is TRBJ2-2, with 12 bases fitting TRBD2. CDR1 and CDR2 (germline): SGHRS, YFSETQ. This CDR3 comprises 16 residues. The CDR3 coding sequence is TGCGCCAGCAGCCTCCGGACTAGCGGGAACGCCGGGGAGCTGTTTTTT. Its protein is CASSLRTSGNAGELFF. The full variable domain, completed using reference TRBV5-1 and TRBJ2-2, is KAGVTQTPRYLIKTRGQQVTLSCSPISGHRSVSWYQQTPGQGLQFLFEYFSETQRNKGNFPGRFSGRQFSNSRSEMNVSTLELGDSALYLCASSLRTSGNAGELFFGEGSRLTVL.

The CDR3 nucleotides read TGTGCCAGCAGTTACGGAGTGCGGCAAAGCTCCTACGAGCAGTACGTC. Translation: CASSYGVRQSSYEQYV. V gene TRBV6-6 combines with J gene TRBJ2-7; no firm D call. Between the trimmed V and J ends, which lost 2 bases and 0 bases, there was a span of 14 bases. The CDR3 runs to 16 residues. Germline assignment: CDR1 MNHNY and CDR2 SVGAGI (reference sequence).

This clone was counted only a few times. The gene calls are TRBV11-3 and TRBJ2-1; no definite D call. V lost 5 bases to trimming and J lost 9 bases, with 11 bases between them. The CDR3 length is 12 residues. CDR1 is SGHNT and CDR2 is YENEEA in the germline V gene. This CDR3 reads CASSGSYSEQFF. In DNA, the CDR3 is TGTGCCAGCAGCGGTAGCTATAGTGAGCAGTTCTTC.

The V call is TRBV7-9, the J call TRBJ2-7, with a possible D match to TRBD1 (6 bases). V was clipped by 4 bases and J by 5 bases, with 15 bases between them. Per the germline V gene, CDR1 is SEHNR and CDR2 is FQNEAQ (reference sequence). This CDR3 is built from 14 residues. The CDR3 DNA reads TGTGCCAGCAGCTCCAACCCAGGGGTCCACGAGCAGTACTTC. Encoded protein: CASSSNPGVHEQYF.

There are a few counts of this clone. The genes are TRBV9 and TRBJ1-1, with D perhaps matching TRBD1 (5 bases). V lost 0 bases, J lost 4 bases, and 10 bases lay in between. This CDR3 is 14 amino acids long. CDR1 and CDR2 from the germline V gene are SGDLS and YYNGEE. CDR3 nucleotide sequence: TGTGCCAGCAGCGTAGACACGGGGGGCACTGAAGCTTTCTTT. Protein product: CASSVDTGGTEAFF.

The J gene is TRBJ2-1, the V gene TRBV20-1, with no clear D. This CDR3 is 11 amino acids long. V shed 3 bases and J shed 9 bases, with 9 bases lying between them. Germline lookup yields CDR1 DFQATT and CDR2 SNEGSKA (reference sequence). The CDR3 is CSASLPSEQFF. The CDR3 DNA is TGCAGTGCTAGCCTTCCTAGTGAGCAGTTCTTC.

The V call is TRBV11-2, the J call TRBJ2-7; 14 bases map to TRBD2. Germline values: CDR1 SGHAT, CDR2 FQNNGV. With 5 bases clipped from V and 0 bases from J, the junction kept 9 bases outside the gene matches. CDR3 size: 18 residues. The CDR3 loop is CASSGLAGGPSVSYEQYF. In DNA, the CDR3 is TGTGCCAGCAGCGGACTAGCGGGAGGCCCTTCTGTCTCCTACGAGCAGTACTTC.

This clone came up a few times. V usage is TRBV2 and J usage is TRBJ1-5; 7 bases are a match to TRBD1. Germline V gene data show CDR1 as SNHLY and CDR2 as FYNNEI. The CDR3 has 18 amino acids. Trimming cost V 0 bases and J 1 base; bases outside gene matches: 9. The CDR3 here is CASSEARAGGGSNQPQHF. CDR3 DNA: TGTGCCAGCAGTGAAGCGCGGGCAGGGGGAGGCAGCAATCAGCCCCAGCATTTT.

V gene TRBV6-5 combines with J gene TRBJ1-1; D gene uncertain. The CDR3 extends over 11 amino acids. Germline-derived CDR1 and CDR2 are MNHEY and SVGAGI. V shed 8 bases and J shed 6 bases, with 10 bases lying between them. CDR3 nucleotide sequence: TGTGCCAGCTTCCGGGATTCTGAAGCTTTCTTT. Translation: CASFRDSEAFF.

Only a few counts were recorded for this clone. CDR3 amino acids: CASSLGQHNEQFF. Written as DNA, the CDR3 is TGTGCCAGCAGCTTAGGACAACACAATGAGCAGTTCTTC. The chain is built from TRBV7-2 and TRBJ2-1; D unclear. With 1 base removed from V and 5 bases from J, the gap between germline ends came to 6 bases. CDR3 size: 13 residues. Germline V gene data show CDR1 as SGHTA and CDR2 as FQGNSA.

The rearrangement links TRBV7-9 to TRBJ1-2; TRBD1 matches at 7 bases. Per the germline V gene, CDR1 is SEHNR and CDR2 is FQNEAQ (reference sequence). J was trimmed by 3 bases and V by 5 bases; bases with no gene match: 9. This CDR3 is built from 15 residues. CDR3 protein: CASSLRDSSYYGYTF. CDR3 in DNA: TGTGCCAGCAGCCTCCGGGACAGCTCATACTATGGCTACACCTTC.

The chain couples TRBV5-1 to TRBJ2-7; TRBD1 matches at 11 bases. The V gene end was trimmed by 0 bases and the J gene end by 3 bases; junction bases not matched to a gene: 2. The germline V gene has CDR1 SGHRS and CDR2 YFSETQ. This CDR3 is 15 amino acids long. DNA of the CDR3: TGCGCCAGCAGCTTGGGGGGACAGGGGGTCTACGAGCAGTACTTC. It is translated as CASSLGGQGVYEQYF.

V gene TRBV9 combines with J gene TRBJ2-2; TRBD2 is a possible D gene (6 bases). The V end was cut by 3 bases, the J end by 5 bases, with 14 bases between. There are 15 residues in the CDR3. The germline CDR1 and CDR2 sequences are SGDLS and YYNGEE. Here the CDR3 reads CASSAGLLKTGELFF. In DNA, the CDR3 is TGTGCCAGCAGCGCGGGACTCCTGAAGACCGGGGAGCTGTTTTTT.

The V gene is TRBV6-6, the J gene TRBJ1-4; a weak D match, TRBD1 (5 bases). Germline V CDR1 and CDR2: MNHNY, SVGAGI (reference sequence). The CDR3 covers 14 residues. V was pared by 6 bases and J by 0 bases, with 8 bases between. Here the CDR3 DNA reads TGTGCCAGCAGGTCGGGGGCAACTAATGAAAAACTGTTTTTT. Encoded protein: CASRSGATNEKLFF.

The chain recombines TRBV15 with TRBJ2-1; TRBD2 matches at 11 bases. The trim removed 4 bases at V and 3 bases at J, leaving 11 bases unmatched. The CDR3 is 18 amino acids. From germline, CDR1 is LNHNV and CDR2 YYDKDF (reference sequence). CDR3 nucleotide sequence: TGTGCCACCAGCACAGATGCCTATAGCGGGAGGGGCTACAATGAGCAGTTCTTC. Translated: CATSTDAYSGRGYNEQFF.

The V and J genes are TRBV6-5 and TRBJ2-4, with 8 bases that match TRBD1. The germline CDR1 and CDR2 sequences are MNHEY and SVGAGI. V gave up 5 bases and J gave up 6 bases; unmatched junction bases: 6. The CDR3 is made up of 14 amino acids. CDR3 bases: TGTGCCAGCAGTGTAACAGGGGGATCAAACATTCAGTACTTC. As protein: CASSVTGGSNIQYF.

This chain links TRBV30 with TRBJ2-1; 15 bases align to TRBD2. Germline V gene sequence: CDR1 GTSNPN, CDR2 SVGIG (reference sequence). The J segment lost 10 bases and the V segment lost 0 bases, leaving 4 bases of the junction unmatched. There are 15 residues in the CDR3. Written as DNA, the CDR3 is TGTGCCTGGAGTGTACGGGGACTAGCGGGAGGCGAGCAGTTCTTC. Its translation is CAWSVRGLAGGEQFF.